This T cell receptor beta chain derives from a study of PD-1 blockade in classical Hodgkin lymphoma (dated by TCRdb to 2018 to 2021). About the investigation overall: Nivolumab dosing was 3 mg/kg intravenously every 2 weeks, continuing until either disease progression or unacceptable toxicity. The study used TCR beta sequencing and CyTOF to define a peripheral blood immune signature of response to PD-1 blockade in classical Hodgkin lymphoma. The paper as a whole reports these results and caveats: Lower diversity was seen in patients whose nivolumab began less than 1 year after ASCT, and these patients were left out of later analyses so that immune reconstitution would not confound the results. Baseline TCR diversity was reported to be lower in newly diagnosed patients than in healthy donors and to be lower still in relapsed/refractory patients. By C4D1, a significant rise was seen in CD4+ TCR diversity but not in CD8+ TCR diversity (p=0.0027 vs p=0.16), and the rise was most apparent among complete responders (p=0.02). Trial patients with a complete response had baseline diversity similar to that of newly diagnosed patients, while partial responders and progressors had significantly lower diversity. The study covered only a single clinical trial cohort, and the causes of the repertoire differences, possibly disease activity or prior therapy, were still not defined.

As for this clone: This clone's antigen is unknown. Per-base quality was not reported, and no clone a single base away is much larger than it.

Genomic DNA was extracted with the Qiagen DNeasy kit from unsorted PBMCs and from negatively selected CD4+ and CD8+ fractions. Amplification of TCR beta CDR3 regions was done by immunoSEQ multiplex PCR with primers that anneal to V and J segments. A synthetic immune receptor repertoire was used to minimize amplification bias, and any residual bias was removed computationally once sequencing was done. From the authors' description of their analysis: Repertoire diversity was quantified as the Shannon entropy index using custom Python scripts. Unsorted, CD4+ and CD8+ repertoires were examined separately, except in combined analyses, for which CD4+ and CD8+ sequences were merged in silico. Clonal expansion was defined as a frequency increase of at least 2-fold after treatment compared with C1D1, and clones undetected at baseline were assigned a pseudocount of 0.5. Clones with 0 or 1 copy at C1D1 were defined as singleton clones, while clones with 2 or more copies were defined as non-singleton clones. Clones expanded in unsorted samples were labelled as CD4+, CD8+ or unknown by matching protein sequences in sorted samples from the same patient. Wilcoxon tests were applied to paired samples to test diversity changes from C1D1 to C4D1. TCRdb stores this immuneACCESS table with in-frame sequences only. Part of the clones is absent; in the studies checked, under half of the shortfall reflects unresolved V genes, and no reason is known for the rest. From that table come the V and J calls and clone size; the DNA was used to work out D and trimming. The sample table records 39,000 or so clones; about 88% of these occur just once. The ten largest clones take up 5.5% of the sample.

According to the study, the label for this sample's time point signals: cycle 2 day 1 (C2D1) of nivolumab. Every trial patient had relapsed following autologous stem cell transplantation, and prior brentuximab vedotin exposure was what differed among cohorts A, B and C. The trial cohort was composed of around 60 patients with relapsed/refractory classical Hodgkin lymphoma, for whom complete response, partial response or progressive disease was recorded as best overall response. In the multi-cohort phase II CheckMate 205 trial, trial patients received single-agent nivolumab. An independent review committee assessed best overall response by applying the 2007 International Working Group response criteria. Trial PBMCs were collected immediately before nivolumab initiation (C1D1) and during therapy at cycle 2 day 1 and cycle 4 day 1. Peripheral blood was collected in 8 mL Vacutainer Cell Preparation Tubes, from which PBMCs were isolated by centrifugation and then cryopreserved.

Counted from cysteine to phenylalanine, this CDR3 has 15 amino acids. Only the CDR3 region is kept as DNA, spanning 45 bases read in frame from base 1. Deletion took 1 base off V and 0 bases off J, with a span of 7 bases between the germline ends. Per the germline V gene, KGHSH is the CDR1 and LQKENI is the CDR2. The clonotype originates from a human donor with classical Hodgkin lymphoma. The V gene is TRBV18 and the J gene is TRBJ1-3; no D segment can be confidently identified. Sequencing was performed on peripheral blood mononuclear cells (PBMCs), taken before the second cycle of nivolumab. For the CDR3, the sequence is CASSPLASSGNTIYF. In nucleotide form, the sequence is TGTGCCAGCTCACCACTCGCAAGCTCTGGAAACACCATATATTTT. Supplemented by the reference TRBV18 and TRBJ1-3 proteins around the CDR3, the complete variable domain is NAGVMQNPRHLVRRRGQEARLRCSPMKGHSHVYWYRQLPEEGLKFMVYLQKENIIDESGMPKERFSAEFPKEGPSILRIQQVVRGDSAAYFCASSPLASSGNTIYFGEGSWLTVV.